This T cell receptor (beta chain) originates from a study of blood T cell repertoires in COVID-19. Looked up from germline, CDR1 is SQVTM and CDR2 is ANQGSEA. The CDR3 totals 10 residues. V lost 4 bases to trimming and J lost 9 bases, with 7 bases between them. Method: immunoSEQ multiplex PCR; TCRdb's copy keeps in-frame clones and lacks some. The sample has about 290,000 clones, roughly 90% seen once. Followed longitudinally, the Seattle patients had been enrolled during active infection. This chain joins TRBV29-1 and TRBJ2-1, with D maybe TRBD1 (6 bases). The material sequenced was peripheral blood. This TCR came from a woman aged 25 to 39 with COVID-19, enrolled during active disease. The CDR3 DNA reads as TGCAGCGTTGGAGGGGGTGAGCAGTTCTTC. Its translation is CSVGGGEQFF.